Each of the 16 T cell receptor beta chains below was sequenced from the same sample in a study of identical twins. TCRdb analysed the 5' RACE reads with MiXCR anew, one entry per CDR3 protein. The sample contains hundreds of thousands of distinct CDR3 sequences, just over 7% of which appear only once. These data also formed part of another study, on yellow fever vaccine responses in identical twins.

Sequencing was performed on PBMCs. The source of these receptors is a woman aged 18-29 years in good health.

This chain links TRBV20-1 with TRBJ2-1; the match to TRBD1 covers 8 bases. The CDR3 contains 15 residues. V trimming: 1 base; J trimming: 3 bases; junction bases outside the gene matches: 5. Germline CDR1 is DFQATT and CDR2 is SNEGSKA (reference sequence). The CDR3 region has the DNA TGCAGTGCTAGAGGCGGACAGGGAGGCTACAATGAGCAGTTCTTC. It codes for CSARGGQGGYNEQFF.

This clonotype was counted ten times or more. The chain uses TRBV10-3 and TRBJ1-1; no definite D call. The CDR3 extends over 12 amino acids. Trimming stripped 7 bases from V and 6 bases from J, with 12 bases between. Germline CDR1 is ENHRY and CDR2 is SYGVKD. CDR3 bases: TGTGCCATCAAGGAAGACGGTCCTGAAGCTTTCTTT. Protein sequence: CAIKEDGPEAFF.

This clonotype was counted ten times or more. The chain is built from TRBV5-1 and TRBJ2-2, with TRBD2 identical over 10 bases. The V gene end was trimmed by 1 base and the J gene end by 10 bases; junction bases not matched to a gene: 4. The CDR3 length is 14 residues. Germline V gene data show CDR1 as SGHRS and CDR2 as YFSETQ. CDR3 nucleotides: TGCGCCAGCAGCTTGCCTAGCGGGGGCGTGGAGCTGTTTTTT. Translating gives CASSLPSGGVELFF.

The J gene is TRBJ1-5, the V gene TRBV12-3 or TRBV12-4, with D possibly matching TRBD1 (6 bases). The CDR3 sequence is 18 residues long. The V end lost 1 base, the J end lost 2 bases, and 18 bases lay between the germline ends. CDR3 in amino acids: CASSLGFGRGYGNQPQHF. For the CDR3, the DNA is TGTGCCAGCAGTTTAGGATTCGGAAGGGGGTATGGCAATCAGCCCCAGCATTTT.

The chain has TRBV20-1 and TRBJ2-5; 7 positions match TRBD1. Germline lookup yields CDR1 DFQATT and CDR2 SNEGSKA (reference sequence). The junction had 14 bases not matched to a gene; V was cut back by 6 bases and J by 4 bases. The CDR3 is 15 residues long. The CDR3 DNA sequence: TGCAGTGCGCCGACCTCGAGGGGGCAGGGAGAGACCCAGTACTTC. Translated: CSAPTSRGQGETQYF.

This clonotype was observed a handful of times. The chain carries TRBV18 and TRBJ1-3, with D tentatively TRBD1 (5 bases). This CDR3 region has 18 residues. The germline V and J ends were trimmed by 3 bases and 0 bases, with 18 bases remaining between them. CDR1 and CDR2 (germline): KGHSH, LQKENI. Here the CDR3 DNA reads TGTGCCAGCTCACCTCACGCGGACATCTCTGCCTCTGGAAACACCATATATTTT. Protein: CASSPHADISASGNTIYF.

The chain has TRBV3-1 and TRBJ2-2; D is unresolved. The CDR3 runs to 14 residues. V was clipped by 0 bases and J by 7 bases, with 9 bases between them. Per the germline V gene, CDR1 is LGHDT and CDR2 is YNNKEL (reference sequence). The CDR3 protein is CASSQDYWYGELFF. The CDR3 coding sequence is TGTGCCAGCAGCCAAGATTACTGGTACGGGGAGCTGTTTTTT.

The chain joins TRBV28 to TRBJ1-5; TRBD1 matches 11 bases. CDR1 MDHEN and CDR2 SYDVKM come from the germline V gene. V trimming: 6 bases; J trimming: 9 bases; junction bases outside the gene matches: 16. The CDR3 has 17 residues. CDR3 in amino acids: CASRSMDRDRGFTPQHF. The CDR3 DNA reads as TGTGCCAGCAGATCAATGGACCGGGACAGGGGGTTTACGCCCCAGCATTTT.

This chain links TRBV3-1 with TRBJ2-3; D ambiguous. Trimming shortened V by 1 base and J by 0 bases, and 11 bases separated the two germline ends. Germline V CDR1 and CDR2: LGHDT, YNNKEL (reference sequence). This CDR3 has 16 residues. In DNA, the CDR3 is TGTGCCAGCAGCCAAGGGCTAGGGTCCAGCACAGATACGCAGTATTTT. This translates into CASSQGLGSSTDTQYF.

This clonotype has just a few counts. The genes are TRBV9 and TRBJ2-7; D unresolved. The CDR3 contains 12 residues. Germline V lookup: CDR1 SGDLS, CDR2 YYNGEE. V lost 1 base to trimming and J lost 3 bases, with 5 bases between them. The CDR3 DNA sequence: TGTGCCAGCAGCGTAAACTACTACGAGCAGTACGTC. The encoded protein is CASSVNYYEQYV.

The chain has TRBV4-1 and TRBJ1-3; D gene ambiguous. The CDR3 runs 20 residues. V was pared by 5 bases and J by 0 bases, with 26 bases between. Germline-derived CDR1 and CDR2 are MGHRA and YSYEKL. Here the CDR3 DNA reads TGCGCCAGCAGCGCCCTGGTCGCGGGCCTAACTAGACGCTCTGGAAACACCATATATTTT. Translated, it gives CASSALVAGLTRRSGNTIYF.

At least ten counts were recorded for this clonotype. The chain carries TRBV20-1 and TRBJ2-2; TRBD2 might be the D (6 bases). Germline loops: CDR1 DFQATT, CDR2 SNEGSKA (reference sequence). The CDR3 has 12 amino acids. The germline V and J ends were trimmed by 6 bases and 9 bases, with 14 bases remaining between them. The CDR3 coding sequence is TGCAGTGCCGGGACTTCTCGCCGGGAGCTGTTTTTT. It encodes CSAGTSRRELFF.

This clonotype was observed a handful of times. The V call is TRBV6-1, the J call TRBJ2-1; 7 bases map to TRBD1. Trimming cost V 4 bases and J 6 bases; bases outside gene matches: 9. This CDR3 is 15 amino acids long. The germline V gene has CDR1 MNHNS and CDR2 SASEGT. The CDR3 DNA reads TGTGCCAGCAGTGGAAGACAGGGACCACGCAATGAGCAGTTCTTC. Protein sequence: CASSGRQGPRNEQFF.

The chain combines TRBV20-1 with TRBJ2-7, with 11 bases matching TRBD2. The CDR3 is 14 amino acids. V shed 3 bases, J shed 6 bases, and the junction held 7 bases outside the gene matches. Germline V lookup: CDR1 DFQATT, CDR2 SNEGSKA (reference sequence). The CDR3 loop reads CSARAVAGGPEQYF. Here the CDR3 DNA reads TGCAGTGCTAGGGCGGTAGCGGGAGGGCCCGAGCAGTACTTC.

In this sample, this clonotype turned up a few times. The CDR3 coding sequence is TGTGCCAGCAGCCAAAGCGGGAGGTGTAGGGAGACCCAGTACTTC. As protein: CASSQSGRCRETQYF. The rearrangement links TRBV6-4 to TRBJ2-5; 9 bases fit TRBD2. This CDR3 contains 15 residues. V trimming: 6 bases; J trimming: 5 bases; junction bases outside the gene matches: 10. The germline CDR1 and CDR2 sequences are MRHNA and SNTAGT.

This clonotype was observed many times. V gene TRBV9 combines with J gene TRBJ2-1; 10 bases fit TRBD2. V lost 0 bases and J lost 7; bases outside the gene matches: 7. Germline CDR1 and CDR2: SGDLS and YYNGEE. The CDR3 is 16 amino acids. The CDR3 reads CASSVAAGGPGNEQFF. CDR3 nucleotides: TGTGCCAGCAGCGTAGCAGCGGGAGGGCCGGGAAATGAGCAGTTCTTC.